This T cell receptor beta chain was recorded in a study of shared clonotypes between healthy human individuals. V was pared by 2 bases and J by 5 bases, with 12 bases between. CDR1 and CDR2 from the germline V gene are KGHSH and LQKENI. The CDR3 is 14 residues long. Only in-frame clones appear in the TCRdb table, and some are missing; sequencing was by immunoSEQ multiplex PCR. The sample includes around 1,000,000 clones, roughly 80% of them seen just once. This receptor was obtained from a man younger than 35 in good health. Some clones in this sample may be carry-over from other donors' samples. The V call is TRBV18, the J call TRBJ1-1, with D possibly TRBD1 on 6 matching bases. Sequenced sample: memory CD4+ T cells from PBMCs. Subset denoted: CD45RA-negative fraction. The CDR3 nucleotides read TGTGCCAGCTCACCAGGCAGGGGCGGTACTGAAGCTTTCTTT. Translation gives CASSPGRGGTEAFF.